A single T cell receptor (beta chain) is shown here with its context. As yet, its antigen is unknown. PCR used 60 Vbeta primers and 13 Jbeta primers. TCRdb keeps only in-frame clones here, not all; method: immunoSEQ multiplex PCR. The sample holds 170,000 or so clones; approximately 80% are singletons and the top ten take 5.5% to 7.5%. The sample originates from a study of cytomegalovirus exposure and HLA in healthy donors. Trimming removed 3 bases from V and 4 bases from J; junction bases left unmatched: 8. Germline loops: CDR1 WSHSY, CDR2 SAAADI. CDR3 size: 16 residues. Study-wide results and limits: Several V segments, TRBV6-2 and TRBV6-3 among them, could not be told apart and were dropped.

The V gene is TRBV10-2, the J gene TRBJ2-7, with 11 bases matching TRBD1. Sequencing was carried out using PBMCs. The receptor's source is a man aged 30 to 45 in good health and CMV-seropositive. The CDR3 DNA sequence: TGCGCCAGCAGTGAATCCAGGGACAGGGGGTATTACGAGCAGTACTTC. The encoded protein is CASSESRDRGYYEQYF.